Sequencing of this T cell receptor (beta chain) was carried out in a study of quantifying T cell responses using KT2 cells. In the study overall: Reverse transcription used primers in the TCR alpha and beta constant regions.

The germline V gene encodes CDR1 SGDLS and CDR2 YYNGEE. This CDR3 comprises 16 residues. The V end was cut by 8 bases, the J end by 0 bases, with 18 bases between. This clonotype appeared a few times. An oligo carrying a UMI was ligated to the cDNA 3' end. An equimolar mix of RC1.1 and RC1.2 primed the beta chain across TRBC1 and TRBC2. TCRdb reprocessed the UMI-ligation and nested PCR reads with MiXCR, giving one entry per CDR3 protein. The table includes fewer than 45,000 distinct CDR3 sequences, 15% to 20% detected once. The V and J genes are TRBV9 and TRBJ2-1; D not certain. Input material: PBMCs spiked with cells of the T cell clone KT2. The sequence derives from a human donor. The CDR3 protein is CASSKNPQSSYNEQFF. The DNA for the CDR3 is TGTGCCAGTTCTAAAAATCCCCAGAGCTCCTACAATGAGCAGTTCTTC.